The T cell receptor (beta chain) described here comes from a study of healthy donors' naive CD4 and CD8 T cells (dated by TCRdb to the mid-2010s). Concerning the study at large: Donor selection covered three age groups (20-25, 40-50 and 60-70 years) with roughly 6 people in each, and the resulting cohort had a mean age of approximately 44 and was half female. The TCR alpha libraries followed the same workflow as the beta chain, except for a newly designed primer set that covered all functional IMGT alpha gene variants. To examine how TCR variation is linked to lineage commitment, the study sequenced rearranged TCR alpha and beta chains from naive CD4+ and CD8+ T cells. Peripheral blood mononuclear cells were obtained from approximately 19 unrelated, healthy individuals. The donors were HLA-typed by sequencing at HLA-A, -B, -C, -DRB1, -DQB1 and -DPB1, using the SBTexcellerator protocol, an ABI3130xl analyzer and SBTengine software.

Cells with a CD4+CD8-CD45RO-CD45RA+ profile were isolated by FACS and defined as naive CD4+ T cells, and those with a CD8+CD4-CD45RA+CD27bright profile were defined as naive CD8+ T cells. The antibodies used for sorting targeted CD4 (RPA-T4), CD8 (SK1), CD27 (O323), CD45RA (HI100) and CD45RO (UCHL1). Of note for this clonotype: The target of this receptor is not known. No base quality values were provided; no much bigger clone lies one nucleotide off.

Relative to germline, V is 3 bases shorter and J is 1 base shorter, with 20 bases between their ends. Counted from cysteine to phenylalanine, this CDR3 has 18 amino acids. The entry retains the CDR3 DNA only, 54 bases that are in frame from base 1. From a lookup of the germline V gene, CDR1 and CDR2 are SGHVS and FQNEAQ. Sequencing took place on a 454 GS FLX Titanium. A previously published linear amplification protocol was used to build TCR libraries from about 500 ng of total RNA. Sequencing was carried out on the Roche/454 Genome Sequencer using Titanium chemistry. The authors processed their data as follows. 75,000 to 95,000 rearranged TCR alpha transcripts were sequenced from a few of the healthy donors. Duplicate transcripts were dropped, and unique TCR clonotypes were identified by the CDR3 junction according to IMGT nomenclature. Logistic regression in R 2.13.0 modeled CD4 versus CD8 status as a function of V and J genes, with adjustment for donor effects and Bonferroni correction for multiple testing. TCRdb cleaned the public reads at Q25 with fastp, built clones with MiXCR and kept in-frame beta chains. Each record represents a unique CDR3 protein, reported with the most common genes and DNA among its rows. TCRdb assigned the V and J calls; the authors' analysis was not used. In all, the sample holds 200,000 or so distinct CDR3 sequences, and around 70% of those were seen once. The ten largest clones capture roughly 2.4% of the sample.

Overall study results and their limits: The study did not directly address possible repertoire bias arising from homeostatic proliferation of naive T cells. Because the alpha and beta chains were sequenced in bulk, pairing them was not possible, and so effects of the combined chains went unevaluated. In both chains, CD4+ lineage was linked to a positively charged CDR3, whereas CD8+ lineage was linked to a negatively charged CDR3. Taken together, V genes, J genes and CDR3 charge appeared to account for about 12% of the variance in CD4/CD8 propensity, acting in a largely additive way. Bias between naive CD4+ and CD8+ cells was reportedly observed for most V and J gene segments, consistently across donors and independently of HLA genotype.

The sample comprised naive CD4+ and CD8+ T cells sorted from blood, pooled from several donors. Reading the label with the study, this specimen's cell subset or site is: FACS-sorted naive CD4+ (CD45RO-CD45RA+) and naive CD8+ (CD45RA+CD27bright) T cells. The clonotype was recovered from a pool of human donors in good health; the sample pools cells from several healthy donors. The chain employs TRBV7-8 and TRBJ2-3; the D gene is perhaps TRBD2, on 5 matching bases. The CDR3 reads as follows: CASSLFSKDGVGTDTQYF. The DNA is as follows: TGTGCCAGCAGCTTGTTTTCCAAGGACGGGGTCGGCACAGATACGCAGTATTTT. Outside the CDR3, residues come from the reference TRBV7-8 and TRBJ2-3 proteins, so the full variable domain is: GAGVSQSPRYKVAKRGQDVALRCDPISGHVSLFWYQQALGQGPEFLTYFQNEAQLDKSGLPSDRFFAERPEGSVSTLKIQRTQQEDSAVYLCASSLFSKDGVGTDTQYFGPGTRLTVL.